This T cell receptor beta chain was captured by sequencing in a study of yellow fever vaccine responses in identical twins. Whole-study findings and limits: As reported, the vaccine T cell response of twins seemed partly convergent and partly personalized.

Per germline, CDR1 DFQATT and CDR2 SNEGSKA (reference sequence). V was cut by 5 bases and J by 5 bases, with 11 bases left in between. CDR3 size: 12 residues. Each CDR3 protein is one row after TCRdb ran MiXCR on the RT-PCR reads. The sample carries 30,000 to 40,000 distinct CDR3 sequences, approximately 54% recorded once. This clonotype has more than one count but fewer than ten. As yet, its antigen is unknown. The TCR originated in a woman aged 18-29 years who received the yellow fever vaccine. The starting material was T cells from blood (PBMCs), unsorted or a sorted subset (not recorded which), obtained before or after yellow fever vaccination (not recorded which). The chain couples TRBV20-1 to TRBJ2-3; perhaps D is TRBD1 or TRBD2 (5 bases each). The CDR3 sequence is CSADPRGDTQYF. In nucleotides, the CDR3 is TGCAGTGCTGATCCGAGGGGAGATACGCAGTATTTT.